The next 26 T cell receptor beta chains were all read from a single sample in a study of T cell repertoires in cytomegalovirus infection. MiXCR, applied by TCRdb to the reads, yields one record per CDR3 protein. The sample has fewer than 250,000 distinct CDR3 sequences; 10% to 15% are singletons. The specimen sequenced was PBMCs. These receptors came from a human donor in good health (CMV status not recorded). Some clones in this sample may be carry-over from other donors' samples.

This clonotype was detected ten times or more. The V call is TRBV7-2, the J call TRBJ2-1, with 11 nucleotides matching TRBD2. CDR1 and CDR2 (germline): SGHTA, FQGNSA. Unmatched junction bases numbered 5, after V lost 4 bases and J lost 6 bases. The CDR3 is 15 amino acids. The chain's CDR3 is CASSSLAGGINEQFF. The CDR3 nucleotides are TGTGCCAGCAGCTCTCTAGCGGGAGGAATCAATGAGCAGTTCTTC.

The chain is built from TRBV5-4 and TRBJ2-2, with unresolved D. Germline values: CDR1 SGHNT, CDR2 YYREEE (reference sequence). V was cut by 4 bases and J by 0 bases, with 7 bases left in between. The CDR3 has 14 amino acids. CDR3 bases: TGTGCCAGCAGCCGCCCGGCGAACACCGGGGAGCTGTTTTTT. This gives the protein CASSRPANTGELFF.

This clonotype came up many times. J is TRBJ1-1 and V is TRBV15; D is uncertain. Looked up from germline, CDR1 is LNHNV and CDR2 is YYDKDF (reference sequence). The CDR3 extends over 13 amino acids. Trimming removed 0 bases from V and 8 bases from J, with 10 bases in between. The CDR3 sequence: CATSRDSRPEAFF. The CDR3 region has the DNA TGTGCCACCAGCAGAGACTCGCGCCCGGAAGCTTTCTTT.

This clonotype was picked up many times. V is TRBV7-3 and J is TRBJ2-5, with TRBD2 matching 9 bases. Germline V gene lookup returns CDR1 SGHTA and CDR2 FQGTGA. The CDR3 has 15 residues. V shed 5 bases and J 2 bases; nucleotides not matched to a gene: 6. The CDR3 protein is CASSLFSGSQETQYF. CDR3 coding DNA: TGTGCCAGCAGCCTCTTTAGCGGGAGTCAAGAGACCCAGTACTTC.

This clonotype was counted ten times or more. The chain employs TRBV7-6 and TRBJ2-6; no reliable D call. Trimming removed 1 base at V and 0 bases at J, with 16 bases between. Germline V gene lookup returns CDR1 SGHVS and CDR2 FNYEAQ. The CDR3 has 19 amino acids. CDR3 sequence (DNA): TGTGCCAGCAGCTTAGGAATGACCGGCTCACCCTCTGGGGCCAACGTCCTGACTTTC. Residues: CASSLGMTGSPSGANVLTF.

This clonotype was detected ten times or more. The chain couples TRBV12-3 or TRBV12-4 to TRBJ1-5; no clear D. The CDR3 contains 15 residues. Trimming removed 3 bases from V and 3 bases from J, with 12 bases in between. The CDR3 DNA is TGTGCCAGCAGTTTTGGTGTAGGCGCCAATCAGCCCCAGCATTTT. Translation gives CASSFGVGANQPQHF.

This clonotype was observed at least ten times. The CDR3 DNA follows: TGTGCCAGCAGTTTAATTAGCAATCAGCCCCAGCATTTT. Its translation: CASSLISNQPQHF. This chain joins TRBV7-2 and TRBJ1-5; no clear D gene. The CDR3 is 13 residues long. CDR1 SGHTA and CDR2 FQGNSA come from the germline V gene. Trimming cost V 6 bases and J 0 bases, with 6 bases left between them.

With regard to this clonotype: Just one base apart from a much larger clone, this may be a read error. This chain links TRBV6-8 with TRBJ1-3; 9 bases agree with TRBD1. V shed 6 bases and J 7 bases; nucleotides not matched to a gene: 16. Germline V gene lookup returns CDR1 MNHGY and CDR2 SAAAGT. CDR3 length: 17 residues. The CDR3 loop is CASSGTGSQSTWNTIYF. CDR3 DNA: TGTGCCAGCAGCGGGACAGGGAGCCAGAGCACGTGGAACACCATATATTTT.

This clonotype has ten or more counts. This chain connects TRBV6-6 to TRBJ1-1; D is ambiguous. CDR3 length: 12 residues. V was pared by 2 bases and J by 7 bases, with 8 bases between. The germline CDR1 and CDR2 sequences are MNHNY and SVGAGI (reference sequence). CDR3 protein: CASSYSGIEAFF. The CDR3 DNA is TGTGCCAGCAGTTACAGTGGAATTGAAGCTTTCTTT.

V gene TRBV12-5 combines with J gene TRBJ2-7, with D possibly TRBD1 on 7 matching bases. Germline V gene sequence: CDR1 LGHNT, CDR2 FRNRAP. V lost 1 base to trimming and J lost 6 bases, with 10 bases between them. The CDR3 extends over 13 amino acids. CDR3 coding DNA: TGTGCTAGTGGTTTGGGGCAGGGGGGCGAGCAGTACTTC. Its translation: CASGLGQGGEQYF.

This clonotype came up many times. The chain links TRBV28 to TRBJ2-7, with a possible D match to TRBD2 (6 bases). The CDR3 runs 14 residues. V was shortened by 5 bases and J by 3 bases, with 14 bases between the two germline ends. Looked up from germline, CDR1 is MDHEN and CDR2 is SYDVKM. The CDR3 protein is CASSPSRDFYEQYF. CDR3 in DNA: TGTGCCAGCAGTCCCTCCCGGGACTTCTACGAGCAGTACTTC. The entire variable domain, with the rest obtained from reference TRBV28 and TRBJ2-7, is as follows: DVKVTQSSRYLVKRTGEKVFLECVQDMDHENMFWYRQDPGLGLRLIYFSYDVKMKEKGDIPEGYSVSREKKERFSLILESASTNQTSMYLCASSPSRDFYEQYFGPGTRLTVT.

In its sample, this clonotype was seen many times. The chain carries TRBV20-1 and TRBJ2-3; TRBD2 aligns across 9 bases. The CDR3 is 17 amino acids. V shed 6 bases and J 2 bases; nucleotides not matched to a gene: 15. The V gene's germline CDR1 is DFQATT and CDR2 SNEGSKA (reference sequence). As DNA, the CDR3 is TGCAGTGCCCCGGACCGGTGGAGCGGGAGGTCCACAGATACGCAGTATTTT. It codes for CSAPDRWSGRSTDTQYF.

This clonotype occurred many times. The V gene is TRBV6-2 or TRBV6-3, the J gene TRBJ2-7; 8 bases agree with TRBD2. CDR3 length: 14 amino acids. With 7 bases clipped from V and 3 bases from J, the junction kept 8 bases outside the gene matches. Germline CDR1 and CDR2: MNHEY and SVGEGT. CDR3 DNA: TGTGCCAGCAAAGATGTAGCGGGAATCTACGAGCAGTACTTC. It specifies CASKDVAGIYEQYF.

V gene TRBV10-2 combines with J gene TRBJ2-7; 14 bases match TRBD2. V shed 7 bases and J 2 bases; nucleotides not matched to a gene: 4. In germline, CDR1 is WSHSY, CDR2 SAAADI. The CDR3 totals 15 residues. The CDR3 sequence is CASNTGLAGAYEQYF. The CDR3 DNA reads TGCGCCAGCAACACGGGACTAGCGGGAGCCTACGAGCAGTACTTC.

The J gene is TRBJ1-2, the V gene TRBV5-1; TRBD1 matches 9 bases. This CDR3 spans 13 amino acids. The junction had 6 bases not matched to a gene; V was cut back by 4 bases and J by 8 bases. The germline V gene encodes CDR1 SGHRS and CDR2 YFSETQ. The CDR3 coding sequence is TGCGCCAGCAGCCTACAGGGGGCGGAGGGCTACACCTTC. Its protein is CASSLQGAEGYTF.

This chain uses TRBV7-2 with TRBJ1-2; no firm D call. Germline V gives CDR1 SGHTA, CDR2 FQGNSA. The length of the CDR3 is 12 residues. V was clipped by 5 bases and J by 4 bases, with 8 bases between them. The CDR3 DNA follows: TGTGCCAGCAGCGTTCTGCGCTATGGCTACACCTTC. The encoded protein is CASSVLRYGYTF.

This clonotype was recorded at least ten times. V and J are TRBV19 and TRBJ2-5, with 7 bases identical to TRBD2. This CDR3 spans 15 amino acids. Trimming cost V 3 bases and J 0 bases; bases outside gene matches: 4. Per the germline V gene, CDR1 is LNHDA and CDR2 is SQIVND (reference sequence). CDR3 nucleotide sequence: TGTGCCAGTAGTATCGGCGGGAGCTACCAAGAGACCCAGTACTTC. It codes for CASSIGGSYQETQYF.

In this sample, this clonotype turned up many times. The chain employs TRBV6-6 and TRBJ1-4; 7 positions match TRBD1. After removal of 5 bases from V and 7 bases from J, the junction contained 10 bases not matched to a gene. CDR3 size: 15 residues. Germline lookup yields CDR1 MNHNY and CDR2 SVGAGI (reference sequence). CDR3: CASSPRGTVGEKLFF. The CDR3 DNA is TGTGCCAGCAGTCCCAGGGGGACAGTTGGTGAAAAACTGTTTTTT.

This clonotype was seen a few times. This rearrangement joins TRBV6-1 to TRBJ2-7; 9 nucleotides match TRBD1. This CDR3 contains 13 residues. The J segment lost 3 bases and the V segment lost 10 bases, leaving 7 bases of the junction unmatched. Germline assignment: CDR1 MNHNS and CDR2 SASEGT. This chain's CDR3 is CATTGQGGYEQYF. In nucleotides, the CDR3 is TGTGCCACCACGGGACAGGGAGGCTACGAGCAGTACTTC.

The chain links TRBV6-1 to TRBJ1-5, with D uncertain. The germline V gene encodes CDR1 MNHNS and CDR2 SASEGT. The CDR3 loop spans 16 amino acids. Trimming removed 6 bases from V and 3 bases from J, with 18 bases in between. The CDR3 DNA reads as TGTGCCAGCAGACCCACGTTCCCCGGCGACAATCAGCCCCAGCATTTT. Protein sequence: CASRPTFPGDNQPQHF.

In this sample, this clonotype turned up many times. J is TRBJ2-5 and V is TRBV4-2, with TRBD2 as a possible D gene (5 bases). Trimming removed 0 bases at V and 5 bases at J, with 13 bases between. The germline V gene encodes CDR1 LGHNA and CDR2 YNFKEQ. The CDR3 consists of 15 residues. This CDR3 is CASSQDLAGGETQYF. CDR3 coding DNA: TGTGCCAGCAGCCAAGATCTTGCGGGCGGGGAGACCCAGTACTTC.

This clonotype showed up many times. The chain couples TRBV4-2 to TRBJ2-4; perhaps TRBD2 as D (6 bases). CDR1 LGHNA and CDR2 YNFKEQ come from the germline V gene. The germline V and J ends were trimmed by 3 bases and 1 base, with 10 bases remaining between them. CDR3 length: 15 amino acids. CDR3 DNA: TGTGCCAGCAGCCAGGCAGGAGGGGCCAAAAACATTCAGTACTTC. Translating gives CASSQAGGAKNIQYF.

This clonotype has a count of ten or more. The gene calls are TRBV7-2 and TRBJ2-5, with a tentative D call TRBD2 (5 bases). The CDR3 length is 12 residues. The V and J ends lost 6 bases and 5 bases respectively, with 10 bases between them. Germline values: CDR1 SGHTA, CDR2 FQGNSA. This chain's CDR3 is CASSRERETQYF. CDR3 coding DNA: TGTGCCAGCAGTAGGGAGAGGGAGACCCAGTACTTC.

This clonotype has at least ten counts. The chain is built from TRBV12-3 or TRBV12-4 and TRBJ1-1; a possible D gene is TRBD1 (6 bases). V was pared by 5 bases and J by 12 bases, with 19 bases between. This CDR3 is 13 amino acids long. CDR3 DNA: TGTGCCAGCAGTCTCCTCCAACAGGGTAAACCTTTCTTT. Translated, it gives CASSLLQQGKPFF.

The gene calls are TRBV6-6 and TRBJ2-2, with TRBD1 as a possible D gene (7 bases). This CDR3 is 13 amino acids long. Per germline, CDR1 MNHNY and CDR2 SVGAGI (reference sequence). CDR3 region: CGSRGTATGELFF. The CDR3 DNA reads TGTGGCTCTCGGGGGACAGCTACCGGGGAGCTGTTTTTT.

V and J are TRBV20-1 and TRBJ2-3; D is undetermined. V lost 4 bases to trimming and J lost 3 bases, with 11 bases between them. Germline V gene lookup returns CDR1 DFQATT and CDR2 SNEGSKA (reference sequence). The CDR3 has 13 residues. The CDR3 DNA sequence: TGCAGTGCTACACCCCCGGCAACAGATACGCAGTATTTT. Its protein product is CSATPPATDTQYF.